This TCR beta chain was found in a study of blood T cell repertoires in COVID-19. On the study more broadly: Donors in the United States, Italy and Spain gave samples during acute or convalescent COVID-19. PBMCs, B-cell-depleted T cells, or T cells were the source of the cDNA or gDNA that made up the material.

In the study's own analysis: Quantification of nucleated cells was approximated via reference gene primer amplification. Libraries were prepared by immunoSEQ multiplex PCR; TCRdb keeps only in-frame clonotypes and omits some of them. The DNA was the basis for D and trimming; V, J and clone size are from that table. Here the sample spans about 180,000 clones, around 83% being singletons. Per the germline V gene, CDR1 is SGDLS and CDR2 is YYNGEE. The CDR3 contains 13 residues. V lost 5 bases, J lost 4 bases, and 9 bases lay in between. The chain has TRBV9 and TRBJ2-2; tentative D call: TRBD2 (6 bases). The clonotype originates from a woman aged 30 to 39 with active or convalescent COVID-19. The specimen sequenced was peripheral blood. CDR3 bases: TGTGCCAGCAGTGGAGGGATCACCGGGGAGCTGTTTTTT. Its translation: CASSGGITGELFF.